The next 26 T cell receptor beta chains were all read from a single sample in a study of blood T cell repertoires in COVID-19. Clones were read by immunoSEQ multiplex PCR, and TCRdb kept only the in-frame ones, dropping some. The sample includes tens of thousands of clones, 65% to 85% seen only once; the top ten take roughly 3.1%. The sequencing sample was made of peripheral blood. Receptors originate from a man in his 70s with COVID-19, enrolled during active disease.

V and J are TRBV7-2 and TRBJ1-1; D remains ambiguous. The V gene lost 7 bases and the J gene lost 1 base, with 13 bases spanning the gap. The CDR3 contains 14 residues. Germline V gene sequence: CDR1 SGHTA, CDR2 FQGNSA. In nucleotides, the CDR3 is TGTGCCAGCACCAAAGACACCTGGAACACTGAAGCTTTCTTT. Translation gives CASTKDTWNTEAFF.

This clone was counted a single time. The V and J genes are TRBV6-5 and TRBJ2-5; D possibly corresponds to TRBD2 (6 bases). Germline V gene data show CDR1 as MNHEY and CDR2 as SVGAGI. The CDR3 sequence is 13 residues long. Trimming left V 7 bases short and J 1 base short, with 10 bases between. The CDR3 is CASKTSSQETQYF. In DNA form, the CDR3 reads TGTGCCAGCAAAACTAGCAGCCAAGAGACCCAGTACTTC.

For the CDR3, the DNA is TGTGCCAGTAGTCCCGGGACAGGTTCTAATGAAAAACTGTTTTTT. Protein sequence: CASSPGTGSNEKLFF. V is TRBV19 and J is TRBJ1-4; 8 positions match TRBD1. This CDR3 has 15 residues. The trim removed 5 bases at V and 3 bases at J, leaving 5 bases unmatched. The germline CDR1 and CDR2 sequences are LNHDA and SQIVND (reference sequence).

This chain uses TRBV24-1 with TRBJ2-1; 10 nucleotides line up with TRBD1. The CDR3 totals 14 residues. Germline CDR1 reads KGHDR; CDR2 reads SFDVKD. With 9 bases clipped from V and 4 bases from J, the junction kept 5 bases outside the gene matches. The CDR3: CATAGTGVYNEQFF. The CDR3 DNA reads TGTGCCACCGCCGGGACAGGGGTATACAATGAGCAGTTCTTC.

The chain employs TRBV18 and TRBJ1-2; D gene unclear. Germline values: CDR1 KGHSH, CDR2 LQKENI. This CDR3 contains 13 residues. Trimming took 2 bases from V and 4 from J, leaving 8 bases between them. The CDR3 DNA reads as TGTGCCAGCTCACCATCGGCAGGCTATGGCTACACCTTC. Protein: CASSPSAGYGYTF. The full variable domain, with the rest looked up from reference TRBV18 and TRBJ1-2, is NAGVMQNPRHLVRRRGQEARLRCSPMKGHSHVYWYRQLPEEGLKFMVYLQKENIIDESGMPKERFSAEFPKEGPSILRIQQVVRGDSAAYFCASSPSAGYGYTFGSGTRLTVV.

V is TRBV28 and J is TRBJ1-2, with unresolved D. CDR1 and CDR2 from the germline V gene are MDHEN and SYDVKM. The V and J ends lost 6 bases and 1 base respectively, with 3 bases between them. The CDR3 runs to 11 residues. The CDR3 DNA is TGTGCCAGCAGCGGTAACTATGGCTACACCTTC. This encodes CASSGNYGYTF.

The J gene is TRBJ1-2, the V gene TRBV7-2; D gene uncertain. The CDR3 is made up of 14 amino acids. Germline CDR1 and CDR2: SGHTA and FQGNSA. Trimming shortened V by 4 bases and J by 5 bases, and 14 bases separated the two germline ends. The CDR3 DNA reads as TGTGCCAGCAGCTCCAGGTGGTCAGGTTATGGCTACACCTTC. Amino acids: CASSSRWSGYGYTF.

The chain combines TRBV21-1 with TRBJ2-1; the D segment call TRBD1 is taken from the table without a DNA check. TRBV21-1 has pseudogene status. The CDR3 runs to 16 residues. CDR3 amino acids: CASSGNRTGPKDEQFF. As DNA, the CDR3 is TGTGCCAGCAGCGGAAACCGGACAGGTCCCAAGGATGAGCAGTTCTTC.

J is TRBJ1-5 and V is TRBV27; 8 bases align to TRBD1. The CDR3 length is 15 residues. With 7 bases clipped from V and 5 bases from J, the junction kept 10 bases outside the gene matches. Per the germline V gene, CDR1 is MNHEY and CDR2 is SMNVEV (reference sequence). The CDR3 spells CASKTLGTGHQPQHF. In DNA form, the CDR3 reads TGTGCCAGCAAGACCCTTGGGACAGGCCATCAGCCCCAGCATTTT.

The chain couples TRBV5-4 to TRBJ2-6; TRBD1 agrees at 11 bases. Losses at the gene ends were 5 bases for V and 4 bases for J; bases not matched to a gene: 8. This CDR3 is built from 17 residues. The V gene's germline CDR1 is SGHNT and CDR2 YYREEE (reference sequence). CDR3 bases: TGTGCCAGCAGACTCGGACAGGGGGCGCAAGGGGCCAACGTCCTGACTTTC. This encodes CASRLGQGAQGANVLTF.

This clone was counted between two and nine times. The chain links TRBV24-1 to TRBJ2-5; 10 bases match TRBD2. The germline CDR1 and CDR2 sequences are KGHDR and SFDVKD. The CDR3 spans 18 residues. The V segment lost 0 bases and the J segment 2 bases; nucleotides outside the gene matches: 8. CDR3 in DNA: TGTGCCACCAGTGATTTGCGTAGCGGGAGGCCTGGGCAAGAGACCCAGTACTTC. It translates to CATSDLRSGRPGQETQYF.

This clone appeared a single time. The chain is built from TRBV7-2 and TRBJ2-7; 10 nucleotides agree with TRBD1. The V gene end was trimmed by 6 bases and the J gene end by 1 base; junction bases not matched to a gene: 6. In germline, CDR1 is SGHTA, CDR2 FQGNSA. CDR3 length: 15 amino acids. The CDR3 reads CASRSGQGRSYEQYF. For the CDR3, the DNA is TGTGCCAGCAGATCGGGACAGGGGCGATCCTACGAGCAGTACTTC. Complete variable domain (other parts from reference TRBV7-2 and TRBJ2-7): GAGVSQSPSNKVTEKGKDVELRCDPISGHTALYWYRQSLGQGLEFLIYFQGNSAPDKSGLPSDRFSAERTGGSVSTLTIQRTQQEDSAVYLCASRSGQGRSYEQYFGPGTRLTVT.

This clone was picked up one time. The junction departs from the called germline gene at one end, perhaps through a read error. This chain joins TRBV7-7 and TRBJ2-2; 7 bases align to TRBD2. The CDR3 covers 17 residues. Germline V CDR1 and CDR2: SSHAT, FNYEAQ (reference sequence). The CDR3 DNA sequence: TGTGCTAGCAGCTTAGGTAGCGGGCGTTCGAACACCGGGGAGCTGTTTTTT. Protein: CASSLGSGRSNTGELFF.

This rearrangement joins TRBV6-2 or TRBV6-3 to TRBJ1-5; 10 bases are shared with TRBD1. CDR1 is MNHEY, CDR2 SVGEGT, per germline. V lost 2 bases, J lost 2 bases, and 9 bases stayed unmatched. CDR3 size: 18 residues. The CDR3 DNA sequence: TGTGCCAGCAGTTACCGGGACAGGGGATTAAACGGCAATCAGCCCCAGCATTTT. This encodes CASSYRDRGLNGNQPQHF.

Here the CDR3 reads CASSLVARKETQYF. The CDR3 DNA reads TGTGCCAGCAGCTTAGTGGCCAGAAAAGAGACCCAGTACTTC. The chain is built from TRBV7-2 and TRBJ2-5; D unresolved. CDR3 size: 14 residues. V shed 1 base and J shed 3 bases, with 9 bases lying between them. Germline loops: CDR1 SGHTA, CDR2 FQGNSA.

This chain connects TRBV5-8 to TRBJ2-7, with 9 bases identical to TRBD1. The V gene's germline CDR1 is SGHTS and CDR2 YDEGEE. Germline trimming cut 2 bases from V and 0 bases from J; bases unmatched to any gene: 9. This CDR3 is 17 amino acids long. CDR3 residues: CASSFRDRAVTSYEQYF. Here the CDR3 DNA reads TGTGCCAGCAGCTTCCGGGACAGGGCTGTTACCTCCTACGAGCAGTACTTC.

This chain connects TRBV19 to TRBJ1-2, with TRBD1 as a possible D gene (6 bases). The germline gives CDR1 LNHDA, CDR2 SQIVND (reference sequence). There are 14 residues in the CDR3. V was pared by 6 bases and J by 4 bases, with 15 bases between. CDR3 sequence reads: CASRTLQGFYGYTF. As DNA, the CDR3 is TGTGCCAGTAGAACCTTACAGGGATTCTATGGCTACACCTTC.

V gene TRBV18 combines with J gene TRBJ1-1; D possibly corresponds to TRBD1 (5 bases). Trimming cost V 3 bases and J 4 bases, with 6 bases left between them. This CDR3 is built from 12 residues. Germline V gene sequence: CDR1 KGHSH, CDR2 LQKENI. CDR3 sequence (DNA): TGTGCCAGCTCACCCGACAGCACTGAAGCTTTCTTT. It encodes CASSPDSTEAFF.

This clone appeared a single time. This chain links TRBV5-1 with TRBJ2-3; maybe TRBD2 (5 bases). This CDR3 comprises 15 residues. V shed 9 bases and J shed 0 bases, with 17 bases lying between them. Germline values: CDR1 SGHRS, CDR2 YFSETQ. The CDR3 DNA follows: TGCGCCAACGCGGATACAAGCGGAAGCACAGATACGCAGTATTTT. Translating it yields CANADTSGSTDTQYF.

This chain joins TRBV7-9 and TRBJ2-1; D perhaps matches TRBD2 (5 bases). The CDR3 consists of 16 residues. V was shortened by 5 bases and J by 5 bases, with 19 bases between the two germline ends. Germline V gives CDR1 SEHNR, CDR2 FQNEAQ (reference sequence). DNA for the CDR3: TGTGCCAGCAGCCCGCACCGCACTAGTATCCACAATGAGCAGTTCTTC. Translation: CASSPHRTSIHNEQFF.

This clone appeared a single time. The J gene is TRBJ2-7, the V gene TRBV5-1; 16 bases fit TRBD2. There are 16 residues in the CDR3. With 3 bases clipped from V and 2 bases from J, the junction kept 2 bases outside the gene matches. Germline values: CDR1 SGHRS, CDR2 YFSETQ. The CDR3 region is CASSSGLAGGPYEQYF. The CDR3 nucleotides are TGCGCCAGCAGCTCGGGACTAGCGGGAGGGCCCTACGAGCAGTACTTC.

The chain links TRBV19 to TRBJ1-4; 7 bases line up with TRBD1. CDR1 and CDR2 (germline): LNHDA, SQIVND (reference sequence). This CDR3 has 14 residues. Trimming removed 6 bases from V and 7 bases from J; junction bases left unmatched: 8. CDR3 sequence reads: CASRFPGGTEKLFF. The CDR3 DNA is TGTGCCAGTAGGTTCCCAGGGGGAACTGAAAAACTGTTTTTT.

CDR3 nucleotides: TGCAGCGCTGGGCTAGCGGGAGGATTTGAGCAGTTCTTC. Protein sequence: CSAGLAGGFEQFF. The gene calls are TRBV29-1 and TRBJ2-1, with 11 bases fitting TRBD2. Per the germline V gene, CDR1 is SQVTM and CDR2 is ANQGSEA. V shed 7 bases and J 9 bases; nucleotides not matched to a gene: 8. This CDR3 comprises 13 residues.

The chain joins TRBV28 to TRBJ2-7; the D gene is possibly TRBD2 (7 bases). Germline-derived CDR1 and CDR2 are MDHEN and SYDVKM. The CDR3 has 15 amino acids. V dropped 6 bases and J dropped 3 bases, with 18 bases sitting between them. CDR3: CASRGGTGTFYEQYF. The CDR3 nucleotides read TGTGCCAGCAGGGGGGGGACCGGGACATTCTACGAGCAGTACTTC.

This clone was recorded only once. CDR3 in DNA: TGTGCCAGCAGTTTCGGGAGTCAGCCCCAGCATTTT. Its protein product is CASSFGSQPQHF. This chain joins TRBV12-3 or TRBV12-4 and TRBJ1-5; D uncertain. This CDR3 is 12 amino acids long. V was clipped by 3 bases and J by 6 bases, with 6 bases between them.

The genes are TRBV5-4 and TRBJ2-3; 8 bases line up with TRBD2. Germline trimming cut 0 bases from V and 5 bases from J; bases unmatched to any gene: 8. In germline, CDR1 is SGHNT, CDR2 YYREEE (reference sequence). The CDR3 has 16 amino acids. The CDR3 bases are TGTGCCAGCAGCTTGGCCATCGGGAGGGCCAGAGATACGCAGTATTTT. Translated: CASSLAIGRARDTQYF.